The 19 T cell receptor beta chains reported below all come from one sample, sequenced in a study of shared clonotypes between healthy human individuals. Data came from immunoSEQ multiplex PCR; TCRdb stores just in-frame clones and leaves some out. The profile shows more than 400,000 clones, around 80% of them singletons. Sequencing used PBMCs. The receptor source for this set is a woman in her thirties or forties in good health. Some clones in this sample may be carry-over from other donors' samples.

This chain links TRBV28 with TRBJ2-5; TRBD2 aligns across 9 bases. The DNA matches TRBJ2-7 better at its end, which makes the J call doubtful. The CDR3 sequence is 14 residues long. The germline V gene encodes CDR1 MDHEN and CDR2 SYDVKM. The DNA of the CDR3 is TGTGCCAGCAGCATAGCGGGGGCCTCCTACGAGCAGTACTTC. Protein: CASSIAGASYEQYF.

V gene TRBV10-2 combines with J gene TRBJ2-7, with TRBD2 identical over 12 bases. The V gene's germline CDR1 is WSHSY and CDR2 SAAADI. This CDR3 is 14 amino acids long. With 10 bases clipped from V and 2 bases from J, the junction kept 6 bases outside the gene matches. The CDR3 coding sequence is TGCGCCAACCCCCTAGCGGGGGGGCCCTACGAGCAGTACTTC. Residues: CANPLAGGPYEQYF.

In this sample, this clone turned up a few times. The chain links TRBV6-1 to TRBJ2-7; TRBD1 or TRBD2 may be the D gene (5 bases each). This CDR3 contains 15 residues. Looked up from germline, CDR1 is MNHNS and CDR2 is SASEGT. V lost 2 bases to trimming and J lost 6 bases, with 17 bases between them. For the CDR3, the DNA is TGTGCCAGCAGTGAATTTTCGGGACCCTACGTCGAGCAGTACTTC. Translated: CASSEFSGPYVEQYF.

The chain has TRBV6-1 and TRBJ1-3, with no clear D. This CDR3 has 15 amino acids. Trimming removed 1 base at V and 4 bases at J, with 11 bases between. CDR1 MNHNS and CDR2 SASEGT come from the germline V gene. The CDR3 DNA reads TGTGCCAGCAGTGAAGAGGAGGTCGGAGGAAACACCATATATTTT. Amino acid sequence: CASSEEEVGGNTIYF.

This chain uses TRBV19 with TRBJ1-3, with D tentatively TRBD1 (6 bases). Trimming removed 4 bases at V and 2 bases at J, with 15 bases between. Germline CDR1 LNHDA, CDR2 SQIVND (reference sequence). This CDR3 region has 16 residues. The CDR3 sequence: CASSTNRVSPGNTIYF. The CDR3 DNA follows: TGTGCCAGTAGTACAAACAGGGTCTCGCCTGGAAACACCATATATTTT.

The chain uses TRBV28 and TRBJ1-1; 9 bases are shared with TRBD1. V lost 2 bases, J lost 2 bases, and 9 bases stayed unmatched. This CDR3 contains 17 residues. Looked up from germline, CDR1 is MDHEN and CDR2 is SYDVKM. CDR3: CASSLVTRTGANTEAFF. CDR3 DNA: TGTGCCAGCAGTTTAGTAACTCGGACAGGGGCCAACACTGAAGCTTTCTTT.

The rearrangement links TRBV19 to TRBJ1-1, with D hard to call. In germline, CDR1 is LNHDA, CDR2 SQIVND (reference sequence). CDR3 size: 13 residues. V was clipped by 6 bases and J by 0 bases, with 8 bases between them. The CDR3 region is CASRGGLNTEAFF. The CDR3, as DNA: TGTGCCAGTAGGGGAGGGTTGAACACTGAAGCTTTCTTT.

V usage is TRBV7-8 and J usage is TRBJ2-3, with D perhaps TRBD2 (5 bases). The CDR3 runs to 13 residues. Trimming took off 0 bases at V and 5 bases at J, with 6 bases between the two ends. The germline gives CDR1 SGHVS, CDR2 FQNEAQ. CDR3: CASSLAGVDTQYF. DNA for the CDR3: TGTGCCAGCAGCTTAGCGGGAGTAGATACGCAGTATTTT.

This CDR3 is CAITNDQSFF. The CDR3 nucleotides are TGCGCCATTACGAACGACCAGTCGTTCTTC. V is TRBV4-3 and J is TRBJ2-1; no definite D call. The ends were cut back, 10 bases at V and 15 bases at J, with 16 bases in the middle. The CDR3 has 10 residues. Germline values: CDR1 LGHNA, CDR2 YSLEER.

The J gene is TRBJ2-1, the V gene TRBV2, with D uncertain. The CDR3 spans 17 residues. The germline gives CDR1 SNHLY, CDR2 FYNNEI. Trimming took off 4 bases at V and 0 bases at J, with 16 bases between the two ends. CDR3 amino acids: CASSVRPRTNSYNEQFF. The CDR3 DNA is TGTGCCAGCAGTGTTAGACCTCGGACGAACTCCTACAATGAGCAGTTCTTC.

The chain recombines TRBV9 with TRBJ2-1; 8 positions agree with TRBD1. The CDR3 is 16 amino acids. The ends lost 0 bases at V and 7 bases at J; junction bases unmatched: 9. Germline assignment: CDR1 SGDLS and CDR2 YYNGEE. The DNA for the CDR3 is TGTGCCAGCAGCGTAGTCTTGGCAGGGGGCCGAAATGAGCAGTTCTTC. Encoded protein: CASSVVLAGGRNEQFF.

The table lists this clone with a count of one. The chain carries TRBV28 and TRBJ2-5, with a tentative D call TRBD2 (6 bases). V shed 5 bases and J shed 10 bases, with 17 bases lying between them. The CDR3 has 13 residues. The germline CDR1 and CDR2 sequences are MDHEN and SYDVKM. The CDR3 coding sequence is TGTGCCAGCAGTCTGGGGGGTCCCCCGGTCCAGTACTTC. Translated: CASSLGGPPVQYF.

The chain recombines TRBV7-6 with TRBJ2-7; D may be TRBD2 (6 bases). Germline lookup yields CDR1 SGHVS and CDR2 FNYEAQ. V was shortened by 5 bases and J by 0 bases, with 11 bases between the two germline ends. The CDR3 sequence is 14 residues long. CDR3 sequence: CASSPGGGSYEQYF. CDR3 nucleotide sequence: TGTGCCAGCAGCCCCGGGGGTGGCTCCTACGAGCAGTACTTC.

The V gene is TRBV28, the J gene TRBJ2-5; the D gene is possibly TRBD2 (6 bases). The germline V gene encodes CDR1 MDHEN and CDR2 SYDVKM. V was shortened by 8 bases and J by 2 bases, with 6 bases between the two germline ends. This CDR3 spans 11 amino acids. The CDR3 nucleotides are TGTGCCAGCGGGACTCAAGAGACCCAGTACTTC. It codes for CASGTQETQYF.

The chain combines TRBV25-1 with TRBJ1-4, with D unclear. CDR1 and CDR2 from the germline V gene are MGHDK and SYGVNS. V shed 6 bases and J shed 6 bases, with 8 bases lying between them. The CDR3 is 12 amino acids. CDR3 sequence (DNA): TGTGCCAGCAGAGGGATGGATGAAAAACTGTTTTTT. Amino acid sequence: CASRGMDEKLFF.

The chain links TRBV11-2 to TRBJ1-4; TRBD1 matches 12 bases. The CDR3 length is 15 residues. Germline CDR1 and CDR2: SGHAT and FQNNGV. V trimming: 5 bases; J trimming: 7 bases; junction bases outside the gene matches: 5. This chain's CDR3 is CASSAGTGGGEKLFF. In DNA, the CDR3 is TGTGCCAGCAGCGCCGGGACAGGGGGCGGTGAAAAACTGTTTTTT.

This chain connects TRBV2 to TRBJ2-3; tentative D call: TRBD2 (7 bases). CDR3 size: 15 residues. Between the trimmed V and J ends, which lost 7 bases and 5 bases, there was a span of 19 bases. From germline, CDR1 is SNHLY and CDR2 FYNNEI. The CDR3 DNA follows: TGTGCCAGCAAGGGGGGGCGGGAGTGGTTAGATACGCAGTATTTT. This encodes CASKGGREWLDTQYF.

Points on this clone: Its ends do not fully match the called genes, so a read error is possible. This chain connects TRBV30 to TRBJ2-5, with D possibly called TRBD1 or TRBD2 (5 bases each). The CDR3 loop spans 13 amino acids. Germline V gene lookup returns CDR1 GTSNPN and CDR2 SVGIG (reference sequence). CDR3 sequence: CAWSVGVQEAQYF. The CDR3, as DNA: TGTGCCTGGAGTGTGGGGGTCCAAGAGGCCCAGTACTTC.

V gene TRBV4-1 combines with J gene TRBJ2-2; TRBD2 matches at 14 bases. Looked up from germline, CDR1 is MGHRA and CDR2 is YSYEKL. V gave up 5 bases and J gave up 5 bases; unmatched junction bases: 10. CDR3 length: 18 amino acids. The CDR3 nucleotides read TGCGCCAGCAGCGCGGGGGGACTAGCGGGAGTCGGGACCGGGGAGCTGTTTTTT. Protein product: CASSAGGLAGVGTGELFF.